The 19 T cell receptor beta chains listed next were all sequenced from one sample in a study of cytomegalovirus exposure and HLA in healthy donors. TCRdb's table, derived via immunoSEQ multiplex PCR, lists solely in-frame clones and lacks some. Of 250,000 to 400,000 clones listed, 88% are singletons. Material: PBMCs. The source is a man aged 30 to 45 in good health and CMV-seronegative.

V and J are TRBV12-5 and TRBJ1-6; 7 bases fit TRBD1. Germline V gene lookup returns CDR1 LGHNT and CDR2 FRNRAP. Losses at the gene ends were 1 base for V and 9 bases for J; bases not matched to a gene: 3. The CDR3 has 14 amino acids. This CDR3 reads CASGLGQGGSPLHF. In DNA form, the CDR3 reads TGTGCTAGTGGTTTGGGACAGGGTGGTTCACCCCTCCACTTT.

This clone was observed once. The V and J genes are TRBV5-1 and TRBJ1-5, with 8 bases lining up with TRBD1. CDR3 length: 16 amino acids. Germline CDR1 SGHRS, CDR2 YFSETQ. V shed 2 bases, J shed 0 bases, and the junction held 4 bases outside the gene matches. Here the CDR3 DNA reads TGCGCCAGCAGCTTAGGACAGGGCGGTAGCAATCAGCCCCAGCATTTT. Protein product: CASSLGQGGSNQPQHF.

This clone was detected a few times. This chain's CDR3 is CASSDGLENTGELFF. As DNA, the CDR3 is TGTGCCAGCAGTGATGGACTGGAGAACACCGGGGAGCTGTTTTTT. The chain is built from TRBV6-4 and TRBJ2-2; possibly TRBD2 for D (5 bases). Germline V gene sequence: CDR1 MRHNA, CDR2 SNTAGT. The CDR3 is 15 amino acids. The V end lost 3 bases, the J end lost 1 base, and 9 bases lay between the germline ends.

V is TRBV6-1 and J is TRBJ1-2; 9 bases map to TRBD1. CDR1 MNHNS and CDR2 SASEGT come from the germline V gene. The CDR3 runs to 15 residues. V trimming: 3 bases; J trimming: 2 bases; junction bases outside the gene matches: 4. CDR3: CASSDRQGVNYGYTF. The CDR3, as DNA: TGTGCCAGCAGTGACCGACAGGGGGTGAACTATGGCTACACCTTC.

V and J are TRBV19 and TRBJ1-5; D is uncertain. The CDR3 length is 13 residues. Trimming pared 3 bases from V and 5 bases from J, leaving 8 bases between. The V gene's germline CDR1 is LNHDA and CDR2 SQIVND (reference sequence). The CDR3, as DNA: TGTGCCAGTAGTATTTCAGGTTATCAGCCCCAGCATTTT. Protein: CASSISGYQPQHF.

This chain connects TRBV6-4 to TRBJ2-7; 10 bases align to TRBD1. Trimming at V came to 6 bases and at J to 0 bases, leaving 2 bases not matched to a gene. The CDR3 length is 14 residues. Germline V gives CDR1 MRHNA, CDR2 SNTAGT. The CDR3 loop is CASSRDRGSYEQYF. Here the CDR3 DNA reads TGTGCCAGCAGCCGGGACAGGGGCTCCTACGAGCAGTACTTC.

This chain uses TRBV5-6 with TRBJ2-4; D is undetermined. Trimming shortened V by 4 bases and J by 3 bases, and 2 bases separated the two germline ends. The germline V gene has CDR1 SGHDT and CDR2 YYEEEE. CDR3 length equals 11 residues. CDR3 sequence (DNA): TGTGCCAGCAGCCACAAAAACATTCAGTACTTC. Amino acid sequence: CASSHKNIQYF.

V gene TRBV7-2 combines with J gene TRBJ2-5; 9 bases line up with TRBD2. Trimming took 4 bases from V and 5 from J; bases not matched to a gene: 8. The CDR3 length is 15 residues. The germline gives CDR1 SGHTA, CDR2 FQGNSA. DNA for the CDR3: TGTGCCAGCAGCTGGGGACTAGCAAGGGCGGAGACCCAGTACTTC. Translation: CASSWGLARAETQYF.

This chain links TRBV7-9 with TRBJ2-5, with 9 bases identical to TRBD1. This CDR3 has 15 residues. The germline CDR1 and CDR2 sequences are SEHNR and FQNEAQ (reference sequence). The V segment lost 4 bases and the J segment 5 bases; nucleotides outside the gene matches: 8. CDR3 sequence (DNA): TGTGCCAGCAGCTCCACAGGGGGCCGGGAGGAGACCCAGTACTTC. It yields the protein CASSSTGGREETQYF.

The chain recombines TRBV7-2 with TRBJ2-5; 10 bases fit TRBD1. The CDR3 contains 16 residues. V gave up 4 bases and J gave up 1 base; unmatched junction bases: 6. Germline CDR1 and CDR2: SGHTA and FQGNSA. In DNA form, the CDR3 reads TGTGCCAGCAGCTACTCAGACAGGGGGCTCCAAGAGACCCAGTACTTC. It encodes CASSYSDRGLQETQYF.

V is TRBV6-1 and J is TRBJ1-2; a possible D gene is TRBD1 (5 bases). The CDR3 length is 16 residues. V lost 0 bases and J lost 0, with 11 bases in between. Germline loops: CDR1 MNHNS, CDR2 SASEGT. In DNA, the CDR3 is TGTGCCAGCAGTGAAGCCCCGGGCAGGGCTAACTATGGCTACACCTTC. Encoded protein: CASSEAPGRANYGYTF.

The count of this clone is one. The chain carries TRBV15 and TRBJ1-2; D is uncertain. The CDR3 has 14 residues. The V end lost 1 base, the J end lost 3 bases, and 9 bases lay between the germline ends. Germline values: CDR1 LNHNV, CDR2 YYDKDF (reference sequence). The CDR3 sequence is CATSRGGYDYGYTF. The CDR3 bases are TGTGCCACCAGCAGAGGAGGGTATGACTATGGCTACACCTTC. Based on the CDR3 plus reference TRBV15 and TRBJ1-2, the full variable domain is DAMVIQNPRYQVTQFGKPVTLSCSQTLNHNVMYWYQQKSSQAPKLLFHYYDKDFNNEADTPDNFQSRRPNTSFCFLDIRSPGLGDTAMYLCATSRGGYDYGYTFGSGTRLTVV.

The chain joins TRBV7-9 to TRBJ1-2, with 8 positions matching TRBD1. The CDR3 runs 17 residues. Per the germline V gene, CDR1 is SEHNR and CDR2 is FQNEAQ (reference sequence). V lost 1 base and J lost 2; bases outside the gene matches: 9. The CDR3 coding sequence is TGTGCCAGCAGCTTAGATTTTAGGCAGGGGGCCAACTATGGCTACACCTTC. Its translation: CASSLDFRQGANYGYTF.

The CDR3 reads CASQDGIAKNIQYF. CDR3 DNA: TGTGCCAGTCAGGACGGGATAGCCAAAAACATTCAGTACTTC. This rearrangement joins TRBV19 to TRBJ2-4; the D gene is possibly TRBD2 (5 bases). V gave up 8 bases and J gave up 0 bases, with 11 bases separating them. This CDR3 region has 14 residues. Looked up from germline, CDR1 is LNHDA and CDR2 is SQIVND (reference sequence).

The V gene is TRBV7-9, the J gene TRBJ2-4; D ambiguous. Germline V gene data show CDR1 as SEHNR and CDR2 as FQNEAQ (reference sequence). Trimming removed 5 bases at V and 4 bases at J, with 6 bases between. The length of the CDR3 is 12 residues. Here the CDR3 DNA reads TGTGCCAGCAGCAGCCTTAAAAACATTCAGTACTTC. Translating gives CASSSLKNIQYF.

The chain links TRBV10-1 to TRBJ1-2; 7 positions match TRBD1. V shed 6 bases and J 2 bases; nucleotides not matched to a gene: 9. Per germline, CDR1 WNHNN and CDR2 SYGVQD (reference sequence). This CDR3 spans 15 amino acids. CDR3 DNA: TGCGCCAGCAGCGGACGGGACAGCGGGAACTATGGCTACACCTTC. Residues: CASSGRDSGNYGYTF.

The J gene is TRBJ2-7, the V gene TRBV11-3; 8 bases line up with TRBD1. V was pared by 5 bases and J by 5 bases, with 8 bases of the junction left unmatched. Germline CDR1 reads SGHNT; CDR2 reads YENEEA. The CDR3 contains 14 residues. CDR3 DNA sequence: TGTGCCAGCAGCACTGGACAGGGAGGCCACGAGCAGTACTTC. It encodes CASSTGQGGHEQYF.

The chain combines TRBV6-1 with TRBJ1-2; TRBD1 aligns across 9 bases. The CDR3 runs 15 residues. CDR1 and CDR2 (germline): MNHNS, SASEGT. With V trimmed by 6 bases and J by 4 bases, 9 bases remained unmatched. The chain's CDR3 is CASRIQGAITYGYTF. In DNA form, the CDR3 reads TGTGCCAGCAGGATACAGGGGGCGATAACCTATGGCTACACCTTC.

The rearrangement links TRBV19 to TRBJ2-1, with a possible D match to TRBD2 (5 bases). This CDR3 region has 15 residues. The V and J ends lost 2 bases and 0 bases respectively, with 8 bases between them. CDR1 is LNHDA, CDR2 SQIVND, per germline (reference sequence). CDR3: CASSIPGSSYNEQFF. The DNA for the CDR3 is TGTGCCAGTAGTATACCTGGGAGCTCCTACAATGAGCAGTTCTTC.